These T cell receptor beta chains were read from a single sample in a study of memory CD4+ T cells and cytomegalovirus serostatus. The data were produced by immunoSEQ multiplex PCR, yet TCRdb's version contains in-frame clones alone and is incomplete. The data contain tens of thousands of clones, about three quarters of them singletons. Material for sequencing was memory CD4+ T cells from blood. The receptor set was obtained from an adult in good health and CMV-seropositive. Both conserved end residues are part of each CDR3. The D gene is left open where the match is weak. Clone size is given for some rows only: seen once, a few or many times, or a class if the clone is expanded.

V gene	J gene	clone size	D gene	CDR3 protein	CDR3 DNA
TRBV7-3	TRBJ2-7	.	.	CASSLDSLNEQYF	TGTGCCAGCAGCTTAGACAGTCTTAACGAGCAGTACTTC
TRBV5-1	TRBJ2-5	.	.	CASSLSQGQLETQYF	TGCGCCAGCAGCCTCTCGCAGGGGCAACTGGAGACCCAGTACTTC
TRBV5-1	TRBJ2-5	few	.	CASSLRSQETQYF	TGCGCCAGCAGCTTACGTAGCCAAGAGACCCAGTACTTC
TRBV18	TRBJ2-4	few	TRBD1	CASSPTGDSKNIQYF	TGTGCCAGCTCACCTACAGGGGATTCCAAAAACATTCAGTACTTC
TRBV30	TRBJ2-5	few	TRBD2	CAWRAGTSGQETQYF	TGTGCCTGGAGGGCCGGGACTAGCGGCCAAGAGACCCAGTACTTC
TRBV27	TRBJ1-2	.	TRBD1	CASSFQGGGYTF	TGTGCCAGCAGTTTCCAGGGGGGTGGCTACACCTTC
TRBV7-2	TRBJ2-3	.	TRBD2	CASSLVAGGTDTQYF	TGTGCCAGCAGCTTAGTAGCGGGAGGTACAGATACGCAGTATTTT
TRBV6-6	TRBJ2-1	.	TRBD2	CASSYRGLASNEQFF	TGTGCCAGCAGTTACAGAGGACTAGCGAGCAATGAGCAGTTCTTC
TRBV4-1	TRBJ2-7	.	TRBD2	CASSQAPRGDYEQYF	TGCGCCAGCAGCCAAGCTCCCCGGGGGGATTACGAGCAGTACTTC
TRBV30	TRBJ1-2	.	TRBD1	CAWQDRGASYGYTF	TGTGCCTGGCAAGACAGGGGGGCCTCATATGGCTACACCTTC
TRBV2	TRBJ2-7	.	.	CASSERQGIFYYEQYF	TGTGCCAGCAGTGAACGGCAGGGGATATTCTACTACGAGCAGTACTTC
TRBV7-7	TRBJ2-7	.	.	CASSLSPGSYEQYF	TGTGCTAGCAGCTTATCCCCGGGTAGCTACGAGCAGTACTTC
TRBV9	TRBJ2-3	once	.	CASSVGENTDTQYF	TGTGCCAGCAGCGTAGGGGAAAACACAGATACGCAGTATTTT
TRBV12-2	TRBJ2-1	.	.	CASRLGVVGGLSYNEQFF	TGTGCAAGTCGCTTAGGCGTCGTGGGTGGTTTATCCTACAATGAGCAGTTCTTC
TRBV5-1	TRBJ2-7	.	TRBD2	CASSEETSGGPYEQYF	TGCGCCAGCAGCGAGGAAACTAGCGGGGGACCCTACGAGCAGTACTTC
TRBV7-2	TRBJ2-7	.	.	CASSLAESQYF	TGTGCCAGCAGCTTAGCGGAGAGTCAGTACTTC
TRBV6-5	TRBJ1-3	.	TRBD1	CASSWTGDGNTIYF	TGTGCCAGCAGTTGGACAGGGGATGGAAACACCATATATTTT
TRBV30	TRBJ1-5	.	TRBD1	CAWSPLTGGDQPQHF	TGTGCCTGGAGCCCCTTGACAGGGGGCGATCAGCCCCAGCATTTT
TRBV7-8	TRBJ1-4	.	.	CASSLEPRLKGEKLFF	TGTGCCAGCAGCTTAGAGCCGCGCCTCAAGGGTGAAAAACTGTTTTTT
TRBV6-6	TRBJ1-4	.	.	CASSFGADGGEKLFF	TGTGCCAGCAGTTTCGGGGCCGATGGTGGGGAAAAACTGTTTTTT
TRBV29-1	TRBJ2-7	.	.	CSVGSGYEQYF	TGCAGCGTTGGTTCGGGGTACGAGCAGTACTTC
TRBV30	TRBJ1-3	.	TRBD1	CAWSADRGPGNTIYF	TGTGCCTGGAGTGCGGACAGGGGGCCAGGAAACACCATATATTTT
TRBV7-2	TRBJ2-1	.	.	CASSLSAVNNEQFF	TGTGCCAGCAGCTTATCAGCGGTCAACAATGAGCAGTTCTTC
TRBV18	TRBJ2-2	.	TRBD2	CASSHGLAGLGDTGELFF	TGTGCCAGCTCACACGGACTAGCGGGCTTGGGGGACACCGGGGAGCTGTTTTTT
TRBV7-2	TRBJ1-2	.	TRBD1	CASSSIQGAAGYTF	TGTGCCAGCAGCTCGATACAGGGGGCGGCTGGCTACACCTTC
TRBV19	TRBJ2-6	.	.	CASSNSCKSQSRANVLTF	TGTGCCAGTAGTAATTCTTGCAAATCACAAAGTCGGGCCAACGTCCTGACTTTC
TRBV7-2	TRBJ1-2	.	.	CASSKSSTGVYGYTF	TGTGCCAGCAGCAAAAGCTCCACAGGAGTCTATGGCTACACCTTC
TRBV11-1	TRBJ2-1	.	.	CASSLVTASMGNEQFF	TGTGCCAGCAGCCTGGTGACTGCTTCTATGGGCAATGAGCAGTTCTTC
TRBV5-5	TRBJ1-5	once	TRBD1	CASSKGQSNQPQHF	TGTGCCAGCAGTAAGGGACAGAGCAATCAGCCCCAGCATTTT
TRBV29-1	TRBJ2-3	.	.	CSVETSRPTQYF	TGCAGCGTTGAAACTTCTAGGCCCACGCAGTATTTT
TRBV27	TRBJ2-3	.	.	CASSRTRLPTDTQYF	TGTGCCAGCAGTCGAACCAGGTTACCCACAGATACGCAGTATTTT
TRBV5-6	TRBJ1-3	.	.	CASSFGRGNTIYF	TGTGCCAGCAGCTTCGGTCGCGGAAACACCATATATTTT
TRBV30	TRBJ1-2	.	.	CAWRRERGYTF	TGTGCCTGGAGAAGGGAGCGGGGCTACACCTTC
TRBV11-1	TRBJ2-1	.	.	CASSLAGGPQGNEQFF	TGTGCCAGCAGCTTAGCCGGTGGACCGCAGGGGAATGAGCAGTTCTTC
TRBV27	TRBJ2-7	.	TRBD1	CASRSPGTASYEQYF	TGTGCCAGCAGGAGTCCCGGGACAGCTTCCTACGAGCAGTACTTC
TRBV19	TRBJ2-7	once	TRBD2	CASRSSGGPYEQYF	TGTGCCAGTAGGAGTAGCGGGGGGCCCTACGAGCAGTACTTC
TRBV6-1	TRBJ1-3	.	.	CASSENPGGSRSANTIYF	TGTGCCAGCAGTGAAAATCCCGGAGGGTCTCGGTCGGCAAACACCATATATTTT
TRBV28	TRBJ2-1	.	TRBD2	CASSRPLGFGGRASSYNEQFF	TGTGCCAGCAGTCGCCCCCTCGGGTTTGGCGGGAGGGCCAGCTCCTACAATGAGCAGTTCTTC
TRBV29-1	TRBJ2-1	.	.	CSVSNRDEQFF	TGCAGCGTTTCTAACAGGGATGAGCAGTTCTTC
TRBV14	TRBJ2-3	.	.	CASSPRGGYKDTQYF	TGTGCCAGCAGTCCCAGGGGGGGGTATAAAGATACGCAGTATTTT
TRBV27	TRBJ1-6	.	.	CATWPGTNISPLHF	TGTGCCACCTGGCCCGGGACAAATATTTCACCCCTCCACTTT
TRBV28	TRBJ2-1	.	TRBD2	CASSLSSGRNEQFF	TGTGCCAGCAGTTTATCTAGCGGGAGGAATGAGCAGTTCTTC
TRBV4-1	TRBJ1-2	.	.	CASSQGSQILGGYTF	TGCGCCAGCAGCCAAGGTTCACAGATCCTCGGTGGCTACACCTTC
TRBV7-9	TRBJ2-3	few	.	CASSQDFPSATQYF	TGTGCCAGCAGCCAGGACTTTCCTTCTGCTACGCAGTATTTT
TRBV5-1	TRBJ1-1	.	.	CASSLDRGTEAFF	TGCGCCAGCAGCTTGGATCGGGGGACTGAAGCTTTCTTT
TRBV30	TRBJ2-3	.	.	CAWSVQAASTDTQYF	TGTGCCTGGAGTGTACAAGCGGCTAGCACAGATACGCAGTATTTT
TRBV19	TRBJ2-6	.	.	CASSPLSSGANVLTF	TGTGCCAGTAGCCCCCTTTCCTCTGGGGCCAACGTCCTGACTTTC
TRBV20-1	TRBJ1-4	.	.	CSAWTNEKLFF	TGCAGTGCCTGGACAAATGAAAAACTGTTTTTT
TRBV5-1	TRBJ1-1	.	TRBD1	CAARQGTMNTEAFF	TGCGCCGCAAGACAGGGTACGATGAACACTGAAGCTTTCTTT
TRBV11-1	TRBJ1-5	.	TRBD1	CASSLGAGQNNQPQHF	TGTGCCAGCAGCTTAGGCGCGGGACAGAACAATCAGCCCCAGCATTTT
TRBV29-1	TRBJ1-2	.	TRBD1	CSVAPGQGAFSF	TGCAGCGTCGCACCGGGACAGGGGGCGTTCTCCTTC
TRBV9	TRBJ2-1	.	TRBD2	CASSTPKVAGGPRYNEQFF	TGTGCCAGCAGCACCCCGAAGGTAGCGGGGGGGCCGCGCTACAATGAGCAGTTCTTC
TRBV5-1	TRBJ1-1	.	.	CASSSGSGVGAEAFF	TGCGCCAGCAGCTCCGGGTCGGGGGTAGGTGCTGAAGCTTTCTTT
TRBV5-1	TRBJ1-1	.	.	CASSLASGTTAGAFF	TGCGCCAGCAGTCTGGCCTCCGGGACGACTGCTGGAGCTTTCTTT
TRBV9	TRBJ2-1	.	TRBD2	CASSALAGEGNEQFF	TGTGCCAGCAGCGCACTAGCGGGAGAGGGCAATGAGCAGTTCTTC
TRBV7-9	TRBJ1-5	.	.	CASSSGSGQPQHF	TGTGCCAGCAGCTCAGGGTCAGGCCAGCCCCAGCATTTT
TRBV4-3	TRBJ2-5	.	.	CASSHVQGGTQYF	TGCGCCAGCAGCCATGTACAGGGTGGGACCCAGTACTTC
TRBV5-1	TRBJ2-2	.	.	CASSLDWGTGELFF	TGCGCCAGCAGCTTGGACTGGGGCACCGGGGAGCTGTTTTTT
TRBV2	TRBJ1-6	.	TRBD1	CASSLQGQGNSPLHF	TGTGCCAGCAGCCTCCAAGGACAGGGGAATTCACCCCTCCACTTT